This TCR beta chain was sequenced during a study of blood T cell repertoires in COVID-19. This CDR3 has 16 residues. The trim removed 4 bases at V and 7 bases at J, leaving 10 bases unmatched. From germline, CDR1 is SNHLY and CDR2 FYNNEI. This table comes from immunoSEQ multiplex PCR, and its TCRdb copy is limited to in-frame clones, with some not included. Of about 200,000 clones in the sample, more than 70% are singletons; the top ten hold about 6.3%. Sequencing was done on a sample of peripheral blood. The rearrangement uses TRBV2 and TRBJ1-3; 10 bases are shared with TRBD1. This TCR was sampled from a middle-aged man with active or convalescent COVID-19. In nucleotides, the CDR3 is TGTGCCAGCAGTGTTGGGACAGGGGCCTCATTTAACACCATATATTTT. This gives the protein CASSVGTGASFNTIYF.